These 25 T cell receptor beta chains share one sample of origin, sequenced in a study of blood T cell repertoires in COVID-19. The table came from immunoSEQ multiplex PCR; TCRdb's copy has only in-frame clones and leaves some out. The sample carries 200,000 to 300,000 clones, roughly 88% recorded once. Source material: PBMCs or T cells enriched from blood (not recorded which). The receptor source for this set is a woman aged 45-65 years who had recovered from COVID-19.

This clone was detected only once. The chain recombines TRBV11-2 with TRBJ1-4; 8 bases are a match to TRBD1. The CDR3 extends over 15 amino acids. Trimming removed 5 bases from V and 8 bases from J; junction bases left unmatched: 10. Germline V gene data show CDR1 as SGHAT and CDR2 as FQNNGV. In DNA form, the CDR3 reads TGTGCCAGCAGCATCGGCAGGGGGCAGTGGGAAAAACTGTTTTTT. Amino acids: CASSIGRGQWEKLFF.

This rearrangement joins TRBV7-6 to TRBJ2-7; TRBD1 matches at 10 bases. Germline CDR1 and CDR2: SGHVS and FNYEAQ. CDR3 length: 15 residues. The V gene end was trimmed by 5 bases and the J gene end by 0 bases; junction bases not matched to a gene: 4. CDR3 protein: CASSGGQGSSYEQYF. DNA of the CDR3: TGTGCCAGCAGCGGGGGACAGGGGAGCTCCTACGAGCAGTACTTC.

The chain is built from TRBV11-2 and TRBJ1-1; D might be TRBD1 (5 bases). The V gene lost 5 bases and the J gene lost 0 bases, with 13 bases spanning the gap. The CDR3 spans 15 residues. Germline lookup yields CDR1 SGHAT and CDR2 FQNNGV. CDR3 sequence (DNA): TGTGCCAGCAGCGGACCCTCGGGGGTGAACACTGAAGCTTTCTTT. Protein product: CASSGPSGVNTEAFF.

The genes are TRBV14 and TRBJ1-6; 7 positions match TRBD1. The germline CDR1 and CDR2 sequences are SGHDN and FVKESK. J was trimmed by 10 bases and V by 4 bases; bases with no gene match: 10. This CDR3 is built from 15 residues. As DNA, the CDR3 is TGTGCCAGCAGCCTCAGACAGGGTATGGGGTCACCCCTCCACTTT. As protein: CASSLRQGMGSPLHF.

This clone has a single count. The chain has TRBV4-2 and TRBJ1-2; TRBD1 might be the D (5 bases). With 0 bases removed from V and 2 bases from J, the gap between germline ends came to 10 bases. Germline CDR1 is LGHNA and CDR2 is YNFKEQ. The CDR3 has 15 amino acids. The CDR3 is CASSQEPRANYGYTF. In DNA form, the CDR3 reads TGTGCCAGCAGCCAAGAGCCCAGGGCCAACTATGGCTACACCTTC.

The chain joins TRBV6-2 or TRBV6-3 to TRBJ2-7, with a possible D match to TRBD2 (6 bases). The V gene's germline CDR1 is MNHEY and CDR2 SVGEGT. This CDR3 is built from 13 residues. V lost 0 bases to trimming and J lost 6 bases, with 9 bases between them. In DNA, the CDR3 is TGTGCCAGCAGTTACTCGAGACTAGTCGAGCAGTACTTC. It encodes CASSYSRLVEQYF.

The V and J genes are TRBV7-9 and TRBJ2-5, with unresolved D. CDR3 size: 13 residues. Trimming pared 7 bases from V and 1 base from J, leaving 10 bases between. CDR1 SEHNR and CDR2 FQNEAQ come from the germline V gene (reference sequence). CDR3 sequence reads: CASIAGSQETQYF. CDR3 in DNA: TGTGCCAGCATCGCTGGTAGCCAAGAGACCCAGTACTTC.

This chain connects TRBV7-6 to TRBJ2-2; D perhaps matches TRBD1 (5 bases). The CDR3 loop spans 16 amino acids. The V end lost 5 bases, the J end lost 2 bases, and 15 bases lay between the germline ends. Germline CDR1 is SGHVS and CDR2 is FNYEAQ. CDR3 in amino acids: CASSPESRTNTGELFF. For the CDR3, the DNA is TGTGCCAGCAGCCCCGAATCCCGGACAAACACCGGGGAGCTGTTTTTT.

Only one count was recorded for this clone. The chain couples TRBV5-1 to TRBJ1-2; D ambiguous. Germline V lookup: CDR1 SGHRS, CDR2 YFSETQ. The CDR3 spans 14 residues. The V end was cut by 4 bases, the J end by 7 bases, with 17 bases between. The CDR3 loop is CASSPGIGVAGYTF. In nucleotides, the CDR3 is TGCGCCAGCAGCCCCGGGATCGGGGTTGCTGGCTACACCTTC.

The chain recombines TRBV5-1 with TRBJ1-3; the D is unclear. The CDR3 totals 15 residues. Germline V gene data show CDR1 as SGHRS and CDR2 as YFSETQ. The germline V and J ends were trimmed by 4 bases and 0 bases, with 11 bases remaining between them. Here the CDR3 reads CASSDGGYSGNTIYF. For the CDR3, the DNA is TGCGCCAGCAGCGACGGAGGGTACTCTGGAAACACCATATATTTT.

This rearrangement joins TRBV30 to TRBJ2-3; D gene uncertain. The V gene's germline CDR1 is GTSNPN and CDR2 SVGIG (reference sequence). V was clipped by 0 bases and J by 6 bases, with 7 bases between them. This CDR3 region has 12 residues. The DNA for the CDR3 is TGTGCCTGGAGTGTTGTAGCTGATACGCAGTATTTT. This sequence encodes CAWSVVADTQYF.

The chain is built from TRBV28 and TRBJ2-1; 9 nucleotides match TRBD1. V lost 5 bases to trimming and J lost 5 bases; unmatched junction nucleotides: 10. Germline CDR1 reads MDHEN; CDR2 reads SYDVKM. CDR3 length: 16 amino acids. Written as DNA, the CDR3 is TGTGCCAGCAGTCCATCGGACAGGGGAACCCACAATGAGCAGTTCTTC. This codes for CASSPSDRGTHNEQFF.

This chain uses TRBV7-2 with TRBJ2-4; no clear D gene. The V end lost 2 bases, the J end lost 0 bases, and 11 bases lay between the germline ends. The CDR3 totals 16 residues. In germline, CDR1 is SGHTA, CDR2 FQGNSA. DNA of the CDR3: TGTGCCAGCAGCTTAACCCCTAGACTAGCCAAAAACATTCAGTACTTC. Translation gives CASSLTPRLAKNIQYF.

The rearrangement joins TRBV7-9 to TRBJ1-3; D possibly corresponds to TRBD1 (6 bases). The V end was cut by 5 bases, the J end by 4 bases, with 12 bases between. Germline values: CDR1 SEHNR, CDR2 FQNEAQ (reference sequence). The CDR3 contains 14 residues. CDR3 DNA: TGTGCCAGCAGCAAGACAGGTTCCGGAAACACCATATATTTT. It is translated as CASSKTGSGNTIYF.

This clone was seen just once. The chain combines TRBV11-2 with TRBJ2-3; 8 nucleotides align to TRBD2. CDR1 is SGHAT, CDR2 FQNNGV, per germline. V was pared by 5 bases and J by 3 bases, with 7 bases of the junction left unmatched. This CDR3 is 15 amino acids long. CDR3 in amino acids: CASSPTGGSTDTQYF. CDR3 DNA sequence: TGTGCCAGCAGCCCCACGGGGGGGAGTACAGATACGCAGTATTTT.

The V and J genes are TRBV18 and TRBJ1-5; 9 positions agree with TRBD1. CDR1 and CDR2 (germline): KGHSH, LQKENI. The CDR3 loop spans 16 amino acids. The ends lost 2 bases at V and 7 bases at J; junction bases unmatched: 9. Here the CDR3 reads CASSPGTGGPWQPQHF. The DNA for the CDR3 is TGTGCCAGCTCACCAGGTACAGGGGGCCCATGGCAGCCCCAGCATTTT. Variable domain in full (rest from reference TRBV18 and TRBJ1-5): NAGVMQNPRHLVRRRGQEARLRCSPMKGHSHVYWYRQLPEEGLKFMVYLQKENIIDESGMPKERFSAEFPKEGPSILRIQQVVRGDSAAYFCASSPGTGGPWQPQHFGDGTRLSIL.

The V and J genes are TRBV20-1 and TRBJ1-2, with TRBD1 matching over 8 bases. Germline loops: CDR1 DFQATT, CDR2 SNEGSKA (reference sequence). This CDR3 spans 11 amino acids. The junction had 6 bases not matched to a gene; V was cut back by 8 bases and J by 7 bases. CDR3 sequence: CSPDRVGGYTF. In nucleotides, the CDR3 is TGCAGTCCGGACAGGGTCGGTGGCTACACCTTC.

The rearrangement uses TRBV6-5 and TRBJ1-2; TRBD1 aligns across 11 bases. After removal of 8 bases from V and 7 bases from J, the junction contained 0 bases not matched to a gene. The length of the CDR3 is 11 residues. Germline V gene lookup returns CDR1 MNHEY and CDR2 SVGAGI. This CDR3 is CASGTGGGYTF. The CDR3 DNA is TGTGCCAGCGGGACAGGGGGTGGCTACACCTTC.

The chain has TRBV7-3 and TRBJ2-2, with 11 positions matching TRBD2. Unmatched junction bases numbered 17, after V lost 5 bases and J lost 0 bases. This CDR3 contains 21 residues. Germline CDR1 SGHTA, CDR2 FQGTGA. The CDR3 spells CASSPRHAGLAGGPNTGELFF. DNA for the CDR3: TGTGCCAGCAGCCCAAGACATGCGGGGCTAGCGGGGGGACCGAACACCGGGGAGCTGTTTTTT.

The CDR3 bases are TGTGCCAGCAGTCCCCCGGGGAGGGAGGGATGGGAGACCCAGTACTTC. This gives the protein CASSPPGREGWETQYF. The chain has TRBV28 and TRBJ2-5; 7 bases map to TRBD2. Germline V gene data show CDR1 as MDHEN and CDR2 as SYDVKM. The CDR3 loop spans 16 amino acids. V lost 5 bases, J lost 5 bases, and 14 bases stayed unmatched.

The V gene is TRBV28, the J gene TRBJ2-7, with TRBD1 matching over 9 bases. Germline values: CDR1 MDHEN, CDR2 SYDVKM. Losses at the gene ends were 6 bases for V and 7 bases for J; bases not matched to a gene: 13. The CDR3 loop spans 15 amino acids. The CDR3 here is CASSLDWTGASEQYF. In nucleotides, the CDR3 is TGTGCCAGCAGCCTTGACTGGACAGGGGCATCTGAGCAGTACTTC.

The V gene is TRBV7-3, the J gene TRBJ2-2; 7 positions match TRBD1. The germline V gene encodes CDR1 SGHTA and CDR2 FQGTGA. The CDR3 runs to 13 residues. J gave up 6 bases and V 5 bases, and 3 bases lay outside the gene matches. CDR3 nucleotides: TGTGCCAGCAGCCTCACAGGGGCCGGGGAGCTGTTTTTT. This translates into CASSLTGAGELFF.

This chain connects TRBV6-2 or TRBV6-3 to TRBJ2-7; tentatively, D is TRBD2 (6 bases). The CDR3 runs 14 residues. Germline CDR1 MNHEY, CDR2 SVGEGT. V gave up 2 bases and J gave up 2 bases, with 10 bases separating them. CDR3: CASSYASVAYEQYF. CDR3 nucleotide sequence: TGTGCCAGCAGTTACGCTAGCGTCGCCTACGAGCAGTACTTC.

The chain is built from TRBV7-2 and TRBJ1-2; D is unclear. The germline V gene has CDR1 SGHTA and CDR2 FQGNSA. Trimming took 5 bases from V and 3 from J, leaving 13 bases between them. This CDR3 has 14 residues. The CDR3, as DNA: TGTGCCAGCAGCCCCGCGGGTCAGGACTATGGCTACACCTTC. It yields the protein CASSPAGQDYGYTF. Drawing the rest from reference TRBV7-2 and TRBJ1-2, the complete variable domain is GAGVSQSPSNKVTEKGKDVELRCDPISGHTALYWYRQSLGQGLEFLIYFQGNSAPDKSGLPSDRFSAERTGGSVSTLTIQRTQQEDSAVYLCASSPAGQDYGYTFGSGTRLTVV.

The rearrangement uses TRBV7-9 and TRBJ1-2; 7 nucleotides align to TRBD1. J lost 4 bases, V lost 1 base, and 6 bases had no gene match. The CDR3 covers 15 residues. Per germline, CDR1 SEHNR and CDR2 FQNEAQ (reference sequence). The CDR3 region is CASSLVSQGGYGYTF. CDR3 bases: TGTGCCAGCAGCTTAGTGTCTCAGGGGGGCTATGGCTACACCTTC.